A single sample gave rise to the 29 T cell receptor beta chains below, sequenced in a study of T cell responses to AZD1222 COVID-19 vaccine. Profiled with immunoSEQ multiplex PCR; TCRdb holds only in-frame clones, not every one. The table shows about 120,000 clones, with 87% occurring only once. Specimen: peripheral blood, collected on day 0 of AZD1222 vaccination. The receptor set was obtained from an adult in good health.

In DNA form, the CDR3 reads TGTGCCAGCAGTCTCAGGGTTAACTATGGCTACACCTTC. Translated: CASSLRVNYGYTF. This rearrangement joins TRBV27 to TRBJ1-2, with a possible D match to TRBD1 (5 bases). This CDR3 comprises 13 residues. The V end was cut by 5 bases, the J end by 1 base, with 8 bases between. Germline V CDR1 and CDR2: MNHEY, SMNVEV (reference sequence).

As DNA, the CDR3 is TGTGCCAGTAACTATCAGGGGAGGCACACTGAAGCTTTCTTT. Encoded protein: CASNYQGRHTEAFF. The chain is built from TRBV19 and TRBJ1-1; a possible D gene is TRBD1 (6 bases). CDR3 length equals 14 residues. Germline values: CDR1 LNHDA, CDR2 SQIVND (reference sequence). The V and J ends lost 7 bases and 3 bases respectively, with 15 bases between them.

The chain is built from TRBV28 and TRBJ2-5; TRBD2 matches at 13 bases. V trimming: 8 bases; J trimming: 2 bases; junction bases outside the gene matches: 8. This CDR3 has 16 amino acids. The germline V gene encodes CDR1 MDHEN and CDR2 SYDVKM. DNA of the CDR3: TGTGCCAGCCGGGCACTAGCGGGGGGGGAGCAAGAGACCCAGTACTTC. Residues: CASRALAGGEQETQYF. The full variable domain, with the rest looked up from reference TRBV28 and TRBJ2-5, is DVKVTQSSRYLVKRTGEKVFLECVQDMDHENMFWYRQDPGLGLRLIYFSYDVKMKEKGDIPEGYSVSREKKERFSLILESASTNQTSMYLCASRALAGGEQETQYFGPGTRLLVL.

This chain uses TRBV11-2 with TRBJ2-2; D is perhaps TRBD1 (6 bases). Per germline, CDR1 SGHAT and CDR2 FQNNGV. CDR3 size: 15 residues. V shed 1 base and J shed 8 bases, with 14 bases lying between them. The CDR3 region is CASSLGTVAAGELFF. CDR3 sequence (DNA): TGTGCCAGCAGCTTAGGGACAGTCGCTGCGGGGGAGCTGTTTTTT.

This clone was counted a few times. V gene TRBV19 combines with J gene TRBJ1-3; no firm D call. Germline V gene lookup returns CDR1 LNHDA and CDR2 SQIVND (reference sequence). The CDR3 has 15 amino acids. Trimming took 1 base from V and 2 from J, leaving 9 bases between them. CDR3 amino acids: CASSIGPMAGNTIYF. CDR3 DNA: TGTGCCAGTAGTATAGGCCCGATGGCTGGAAACACCATATATTTT.

V is TRBV5-1 and J is TRBJ1-2, with TRBD1 as a possible D gene (5 bases). The germline V gene has CDR1 SGHRS and CDR2 YFSETQ. Trimming shortened V by 0 bases and J by 8 bases, and 11 bases separated the two germline ends. The CDR3 is made up of 13 amino acids. The CDR3 region is CASSLAGLLGYTF. DNA of the CDR3: TGCGCCAGCAGCTTGGCAGGGTTATTGGGCTACACCTTC.

J is TRBJ1-2 and V is TRBV28; D uncertain. The CDR3 has 13 amino acids. Germline V lookup: CDR1 MDHEN, CDR2 SYDVKM. V gave up 5 bases and J gave up 3 bases, with 10 bases separating them. The CDR3, as DNA: TGTGCCAGCAGTGCCAAAGTCGACTATGGCTACACCTTC. As protein: CASSAKVDYGYTF.

In this sample, this clone turned up a few times. The chain carries TRBV7-9 and TRBJ1-1; no reliable D call. Per the germline V gene, CDR1 is SEHNR and CDR2 is FQNEAQ (reference sequence). The CDR3 length is 14 residues. The V gene lost 4 bases and the J gene lost 7 bases, with 16 bases spanning the gap. CDR3 in amino acids: CASSSSGRYNEAFF. CDR3 bases: TGTGCCAGCAGCTCTTCCGGCAGGTATAATGAAGCTTTCTTT.

This rearrangement joins TRBV6-1 to TRBJ1-1; TRBD1 is a possible D gene (6 bases). The CDR3 length is 17 residues. Germline CDR1 reads MNHNS; CDR2 reads SASEGT. Trimming took off 1 base at V and 3 bases at J, with 18 bases between the two ends. CDR3 loop: CASSEDRGTRAYTEAFF. The CDR3 nucleotides are TGTGCCAGCAGTGAAGATAGGGGGACCAGAGCCTACACTGAAGCTTTCTTT.

This sequence joins TRBV5-4 and TRBJ2-3; D could derive from TRBD1 or TRBD2 (5 bases each). CDR3 size: 17 residues. Germline V gene lookup returns CDR1 SGHNT and CDR2 YYREEE (reference sequence). V lost 3 bases to trimming and J lost 4 bases, with 21 bases between them. In nucleotides, the CDR3 is TGTGCCAGCAGCTCCGGACTGACAGTACCAGGACCAGATACGCAGTATTTT. Its protein is CASSSGLTVPGPDTQYF.

The V call is TRBV18, the J call TRBJ2-7, with a weak D call TRBD1 (6 bases). Germline V gene sequence: CDR1 KGHSH, CDR2 LQKENI. The CDR3 contains 15 residues. The V and J ends lost 1 base and 1 base respectively, with 11 bases between them. CDR3 residues: CASSPRQGISYEQYF. The CDR3 coding sequence is TGTGCCAGCTCACCACGCCAGGGGATTTCCTACGAGCAGTACTTC. Combining the CDR3 with reference TRBV18 and TRBJ2-7 gives the whole variable domain NAGVMQNPRHLVRRRGQEARLRCSPMKGHSHVYWYRQLPEEGLKFMVYLQKENIIDESGMPKERFSAEFPKEGPSILRIQQVVRGDSAAYFCASSPRQGISYEQYFGPGTRLTVT.

Only one count was recorded for this clone. The chain links TRBV3-1 (or the pseudogene TRBV3-2) to TRBJ2-7; TRBD2 aligns across 13 bases. J lost 1 base, V lost 2 bases, and 5 bases had no gene match. The CDR3 spans 17 residues. Germline V gives CDR1 LGHDT, CDR2 YNNKEL (reference sequence). The CDR3 nucleotides are TGTGCCAGCAGCCAAAACCCGGGACTAGCGGGATCCTACGAGCAGTACTTC. This gives the protein CASSQNPGLAGSYEQYF.

The J gene is TRBJ1-6, the V gene TRBV9; D is ambiguous. The CDR3 covers 12 residues. CDR1 SGDLS and CDR2 YYNGEE come from the germline V gene. V gave up 0 bases and J gave up 10 bases, with 5 bases separating them. The CDR3 protein is CASSVGGSPLHF. In DNA, the CDR3 is TGTGCCAGCAGCGTAGGAGGCTCACCCCTCCACTTT.

The chain links TRBV7-3 to TRBJ2-1, with D unresolved. Germline V gene sequence: CDR1 SGHTA, CDR2 FQGTGA. There are 12 residues in the CDR3. Trimming stripped 2 bases from V and 5 bases from J, with 4 bases between. In DNA form, the CDR3 reads TGTGCCAGCAGCTTAGGGAACAATGAGCAGTTCTTC. This codes for CASSLGNNEQFF.

The J gene is TRBJ2-1, the V gene TRBV11-3; 9 bases agree with TRBD2. CDR3 length: 13 residues. Looked up from germline, CDR1 is SGHNT and CDR2 is YENEEA. V lost 8 bases to trimming and J lost 12 bases; unmatched junction nucleotides: 11. As DNA, the CDR3 is TGTGCCAGCGGCGCCGGGCGGGGGGGCGCGCAGTTCTTC. Protein sequence: CASGAGRGGAQFF. Variable domain in full (rest from reference TRBV11-3 and TRBJ2-1): EAGVVQSPRYKIIEKKQPVAFWCNPISGHNTLYWYLQNLGQGPELLIRYENEEAVDDSQLPKDRFSAERLKGVDSTLKIQPAELGDSAVYLCASGAGRGGAQFFGPGTRLTVL.

The chain links TRBV12-3 or TRBV12-4 to TRBJ1-1; D gene ambiguous. Trimming removed 7 bases at V and 1 base at J, with 10 bases between. This CDR3 is built from 13 residues. CDR3 DNA sequence: TGTGCCAGCACAATGGACGCGAACACTGAAGCTTTCTTT. It encodes CASTMDANTEAFF.

The chain combines TRBV4-1 with TRBJ1-3; D ambiguous. The V end was cut by 2 bases, the J end by 0 bases, with 8 bases between. CDR1 is MGHRA, CDR2 YSYEKL, per germline. The length of the CDR3 is 15 residues. CDR3 amino acids: CASSQHSSSGNTIYF. Written as DNA, the CDR3 is TGCGCCAGCAGCCAACACAGCAGCTCTGGAAACACCATATATTTT.

This chain links TRBV11-3 with TRBJ2-2, with unresolved D. Germline CDR1 reads SGHNT; CDR2 reads YENEEA. Trimming cost V 5 bases and J 7 bases, with 14 bases left between them. The CDR3 is 14 residues long. The CDR3 sequence: CASSLDADDGELFF. The CDR3 bases are TGTGCCAGCAGCCTTGACGCCGACGACGGGGAGCTGTTTTTT.

The chain joins TRBV5-1 to TRBJ2-1; 8 positions match TRBD1. Germline CDR1 reads SGHRS; CDR2 reads YFSETQ. The CDR3 has 17 residues. J gave up 0 bases and V 4 bases, and 9 bases lay outside the gene matches. CDR3 nucleotide sequence: TGCGCCAGCAGCAAAGACAGGGGCCTCAGCTCCTACAATGAGCAGTTCTTC. Its translation is CASSKDRGLSSYNEQFF.

V is TRBV7-6 and J is TRBJ1-1, with a tentative D call TRBD1 (6 bases). Germline lookup yields CDR1 SGHVS and CDR2 FNYEAQ. V lost 1 base, J lost 3 bases, and 12 bases lay in between. The CDR3 sequence is 15 residues long. The CDR3 reads CASSLDPGQDTEAFF. The CDR3 coding sequence is TGTGCCAGCAGCTTAGACCCGGGACAAGACACTGAAGCTTTCTTT.

CDR3 in DNA: TGTGCCAGCAGCCGACCAACTAGCGGGGGGGCCGCTACCGGGGAGCTGTTTTTT. Encoded protein: CASSRPTSGGAATGELFF. The chain joins TRBV3-1 (or the pseudogene TRBV3-2) to TRBJ2-2; 13 nucleotides match TRBD2. The CDR3 is 18 residues long. Per germline, CDR1 LGHDT and CDR2 YNNKEL (reference sequence). Trimming removed 4 bases from V and 5 bases from J; junction bases left unmatched: 10.

The chain combines TRBV6-5 with TRBJ2-7; D is perhaps TRBD2 (5 bases). This CDR3 spans 15 amino acids. The V and J ends lost 0 bases and 6 bases respectively, with 15 bases between them. CDR1 is MNHEY and CDR2 is SVGAGI in the germline V gene. The CDR3 nucleotides are TGTGCCAGCAGTTACTCGACGGAGGTCCCCTCCGAGCAGTACTTC. It is translated as CASSYSTEVPSEQYF.

This sequence joins TRBV18 and TRBJ1-5; D may be TRBD1 (5 bases). The germline gives CDR1 KGHSH, CDR2 LQKENI. V lost 6 bases to trimming and J lost 4 bases, with 10 bases between them. This CDR3 region has 13 residues. CDR3 residues: CASSGRGNQPQHF. CDR3 nucleotides: TGTGCCAGCTCGGGACGGGGAAATCAGCCCCAGCATTTT. The complete variable domain, with remaining parts taken from reference TRBV18 and TRBJ1-5, reads NAGVMQNPRHLVRRRGQEARLRCSPMKGHSHVYWYRQLPEEGLKFMVYLQKENIIDESGMPKERFSAEFPKEGPSILRIQQVVRGDSAAYFCASSGRGNQPQHFGDGTRLSIL.

The V gene is TRBV4-1, the J gene TRBJ2-5, with D tentatively TRBD1 (7 bases). Per the germline V gene, CDR1 is MGHRA and CDR2 is YSYEKL. The V end was cut by 1 base, the J end by 5 bases, with 17 bases between. The CDR3 runs to 16 residues. The CDR3 DNA sequence: TGCGCCAGCAGCCAAGGTTGGGCAGGGGGGCTGGAGACCCAGTACTTC. This encodes CASSQGWAGGLETQYF.

The chain is built from TRBV5-1 and TRBJ1-2; D possibly corresponds to TRBD1 (5 bases). The V end was cut by 4 bases, the J end by 2 bases, with 12 bases between. The CDR3 runs to 14 residues. Germline V gene lookup returns CDR1 SGHRS and CDR2 YFSETQ. DNA for the CDR3: TGCGCCAGCAGCACGGATAGGGGAAACTATGGCTACACCTTC. Amino acid sequence: CASSTDRGNYGYTF.

The V and J genes are TRBV5-1 and TRBJ1-2; D gene ambiguous. The V end lost 2 bases, the J end lost 1 base, and 6 bases lay between the germline ends. This CDR3 region has 13 residues. Germline V lookup: CDR1 SGHRS, CDR2 YFSETQ. The CDR3 DNA reads as TGCGCCAGCAGCTTATTAGTTAACTATGGCTACACCTTC. It yields the protein CASSLLVNYGYTF.

The V and J genes are TRBV5-1 and TRBJ1-1; D perhaps matches TRBD1 (5 bases). Germline V gives CDR1 SGHRS, CDR2 YFSETQ. V was trimmed by 0 bases and J by 1 base, leaving 7 bases between them. This CDR3 region has 14 residues. This chain's CDR3 is CASSLGGKNTEAFF. In DNA form, the CDR3 reads TGCGCCAGCAGCTTGGGGGGGAAGAACACTGAAGCTTTCTTT.

CDR3 protein: CASSSSMNTEAFF. The DNA of the CDR3 is TGTGCCAGCAGTTCCAGCATGAACACTGAAGCTTTCTTT. V is TRBV12-3 or TRBV12-4 and J is TRBJ1-1; D gene uncertain. The V end was cut by 4 bases, the J end by 0 bases, with 6 bases between. The CDR3 spans 13 residues.

CDR3 in DNA: TGTGCCAGCAGTTTAGCCGGGAGGGTTGGCTACACCTTC. Encoded protein: CASSLAGRVGYTF. The chain uses TRBV27 and TRBJ1-2; the D is unclear. V was pared by 2 bases and J by 7 bases, with 11 bases between. This CDR3 region has 13 residues. The germline V gene has CDR1 MNHEY and CDR2 SMNVEV (reference sequence).